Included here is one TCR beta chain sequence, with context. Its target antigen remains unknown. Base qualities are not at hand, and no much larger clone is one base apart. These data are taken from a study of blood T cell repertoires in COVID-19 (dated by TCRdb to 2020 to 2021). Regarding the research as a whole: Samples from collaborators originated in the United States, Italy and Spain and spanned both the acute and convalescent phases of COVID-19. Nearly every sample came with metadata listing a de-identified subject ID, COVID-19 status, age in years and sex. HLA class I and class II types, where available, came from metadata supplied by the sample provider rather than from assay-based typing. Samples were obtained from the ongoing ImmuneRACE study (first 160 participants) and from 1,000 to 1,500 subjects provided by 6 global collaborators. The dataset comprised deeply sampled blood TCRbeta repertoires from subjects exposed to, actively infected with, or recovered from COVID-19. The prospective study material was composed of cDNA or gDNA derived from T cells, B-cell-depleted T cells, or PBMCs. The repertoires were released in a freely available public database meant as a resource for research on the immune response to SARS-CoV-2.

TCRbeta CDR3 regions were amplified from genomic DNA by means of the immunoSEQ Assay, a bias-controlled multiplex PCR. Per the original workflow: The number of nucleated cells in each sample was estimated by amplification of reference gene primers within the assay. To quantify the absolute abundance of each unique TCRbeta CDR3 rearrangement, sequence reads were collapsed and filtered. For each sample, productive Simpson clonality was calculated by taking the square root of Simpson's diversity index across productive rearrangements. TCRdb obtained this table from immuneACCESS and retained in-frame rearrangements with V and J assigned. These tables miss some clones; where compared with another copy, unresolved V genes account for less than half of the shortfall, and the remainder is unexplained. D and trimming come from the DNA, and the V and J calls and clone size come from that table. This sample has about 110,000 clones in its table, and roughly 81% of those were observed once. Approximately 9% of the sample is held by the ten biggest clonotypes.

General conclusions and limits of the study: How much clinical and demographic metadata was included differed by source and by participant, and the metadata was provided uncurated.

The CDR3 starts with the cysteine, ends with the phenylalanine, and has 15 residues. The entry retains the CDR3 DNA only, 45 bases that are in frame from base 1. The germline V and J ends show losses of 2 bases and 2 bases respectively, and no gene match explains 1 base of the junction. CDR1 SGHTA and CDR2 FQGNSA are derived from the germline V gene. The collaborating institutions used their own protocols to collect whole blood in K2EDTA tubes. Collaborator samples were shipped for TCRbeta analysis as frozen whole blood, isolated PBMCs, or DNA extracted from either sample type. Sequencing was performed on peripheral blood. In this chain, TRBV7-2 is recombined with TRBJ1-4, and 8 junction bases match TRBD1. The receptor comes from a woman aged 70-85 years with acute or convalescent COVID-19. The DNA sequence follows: TGTGCCAGCAGCTTAACAGGGGGGACTAATGAAAAACTGTTTTTT. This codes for CASSLTGGTNEKLFF. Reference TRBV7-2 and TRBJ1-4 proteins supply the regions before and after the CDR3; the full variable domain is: GAGVSQSPSNKVTEKGKDVELRCDPISGHTALYWYRQSLGQGLEFLIYFQGNSAPDKSGLPSDRFSAERTGGSVSTLTIQRTQQEDSAVYLCASSLTGGTNEKLFFGSGTQLSVL.